These 11 T cell receptor beta chains were sequenced from one sample in a study of cytomegalovirus exposure and HLA in healthy donors. Primers included in the PCR were 60 Vbeta and 13 Jbeta primers. Assay: immunoSEQ multiplex PCR; the TCRdb copy retains only in-frame clones and omits some. The table lists some 200,000 clones, over 70% of them singletons, with approximately 3.9% in the top ten. Sequences were obtained from PBMCs. Source of these receptors: a man in his fifties or sixties in good health and CMV-seronegative.

This clone was counted between two and nine times. The chain links TRBV6-5 to TRBJ1-2; 7 positions agree with TRBD1. CDR1 MNHEY and CDR2 SVGAGI come from the germline V gene. The CDR3 has 14 amino acids. The junction had 11 bases not matched to a gene; V was cut back by 5 bases and J by 8 bases. The CDR3 DNA sequence: TGTGCCAGCAGTAACCTACAGGGGCAAAGGGGCTACACCTTC. Amino acids: CASSNLQGQRGYTF.

The rearrangement links TRBV6-1 to TRBJ1-4; TRBD1 matches at 7 bases. The CDR3 spans 11 residues. Germline CDR1 MNHNS, CDR2 SASEGT. J gave up 10 bases and V 6 bases, and 2 bases lay outside the gene matches. For the CDR3, the DNA is TGTGCCAGCAGCGACAGGGTAAAACTGTTTTTT. It codes for CASSDRVKLFF.

The V call is TRBV25-1, the J call TRBJ1-2; 7 bases are a match to TRBD1. The V segment lost 3 bases and the J segment 7 bases; nucleotides outside the gene matches: 8. Germline CDR1 and CDR2: MGHDK and SYGVNS. The CDR3 runs 14 residues. CDR3 loop: CASSDLGGFGGYTF. Written as DNA, the CDR3 is TGTGCCAGCAGTGATTTAGGGGGCTTCGGTGGCTACACCTTC.

This clone was observed a handful of times. CDR3 sequence reads: CASSESGGNTDTQYF. Written as DNA, the CDR3 is TGTGCCAGCAGTGAGAGCGGGGGTAACACAGATACGCAGTATTTT. This rearrangement joins TRBV6-4 to TRBJ2-3, with 8 bases fitting TRBD2. V trimming: 3 bases; J trimming: 2 bases; junction bases outside the gene matches: 4. The CDR3 runs 15 residues. Germline V gives CDR1 MRHNA, CDR2 SNTAGT.

This chain connects TRBV2 to TRBJ2-1; D remains ambiguous. Germline V gives CDR1 SNHLY, CDR2 FYNNEI. Trimming shortened V by 3 bases and J by 0 bases, and 9 bases separated the two germline ends. The CDR3 loop spans 15 amino acids. CDR3 DNA: TGTGCCAGCAGTGATATACCGAGCTCCTACAATGAGCAGTTCTTC. Protein product: CASSDIPSSYNEQFF.

This clone has a handful of counts. The chain carries TRBV5-4 and TRBJ2-2, with TRBD1 identical over 9 bases. The CDR3 loop spans 14 amino acids. The J segment lost 3 bases and the V segment lost 4 bases, leaving 1 base of the junction unmatched. The V gene's germline CDR1 is SGHNT and CDR2 YYREEE (reference sequence). CDR3 loop: CASSRTGDTGELFF. CDR3 DNA sequence: TGTGCCAGCAGCCGGACAGGGGACACCGGGGAGCTGTTTTTT.

The rearrangement joins TRBV5-4 to TRBJ2-3; 8 bases agree with TRBD2. V lost 3 bases to trimming and J lost 4 bases; unmatched junction nucleotides: 7. This CDR3 is 15 amino acids long. CDR1 and CDR2 (germline): SGHNT, YYREEE (reference sequence). The CDR3: CASSSTGRGADTQYF. The CDR3 nucleotides read TGTGCCAGCAGCTCTACCGGGAGGGGGGCAGATACGCAGTATTTT.

The chain carries TRBV5-4 and TRBJ2-5; TRBD2 aligns across 8 bases. Germline CDR1 is SGHNT and CDR2 is YYREEE (reference sequence). This CDR3 has 15 residues. Trimming removed 2 bases from V and 4 bases from J; junction bases left unmatched: 7. The CDR3, as DNA: TGTGCCAGCAGCTTACCGGGGGGGCATGCAGAGACCCAGTACTTC. Encoded protein: CASSLPGGHAETQYF.

This clone was observed a handful of times. The J gene is TRBJ1-4, the V gene TRBV5-1; a possible D gene is TRBD1 (5 bases). The CDR3 runs 15 residues. Trimming took 0 bases from V and 4 from J, leaving 10 bases between them. In germline, CDR1 is SGHRS, CDR2 YFSETQ. The CDR3 protein is CASSLGQPNNEKLFF. CDR3 coding DNA: TGCGCCAGCAGCTTGGGACAGCCGAATAATGAAAAACTGTTTTTT.

The chain employs TRBV29-1 and TRBJ2-7, with D possibly TRBD2 on 5 matching bases. The CDR3 loop spans 13 amino acids. Germline CDR1 is SQVTM and CDR2 is ANQGSEA. Between the trimmed V and J ends, which lost 5 bases and 4 bases, there was a span of 15 bases. The CDR3 nucleotides are TGCAGCGTTCGGGGTTTTCCAGTTTACGAGCAGTACTTC. Protein product: CSVRGFPVYEQYF.

This clone was counted a few times. This chain connects TRBV7-2 to TRBJ2-5; the D gene is possibly TRBD1 (5 bases). V shed 2 bases and J shed 3 bases, with 7 bases lying between them. The CDR3 runs 13 residues. CDR1 is SGHTA, CDR2 FQGNSA, per germline. DNA for the CDR3: TGTGCCAGCAGCTTAAGGGGCGAAGAGACCCAGTACTTC. Protein product: CASSLRGEETQYF.